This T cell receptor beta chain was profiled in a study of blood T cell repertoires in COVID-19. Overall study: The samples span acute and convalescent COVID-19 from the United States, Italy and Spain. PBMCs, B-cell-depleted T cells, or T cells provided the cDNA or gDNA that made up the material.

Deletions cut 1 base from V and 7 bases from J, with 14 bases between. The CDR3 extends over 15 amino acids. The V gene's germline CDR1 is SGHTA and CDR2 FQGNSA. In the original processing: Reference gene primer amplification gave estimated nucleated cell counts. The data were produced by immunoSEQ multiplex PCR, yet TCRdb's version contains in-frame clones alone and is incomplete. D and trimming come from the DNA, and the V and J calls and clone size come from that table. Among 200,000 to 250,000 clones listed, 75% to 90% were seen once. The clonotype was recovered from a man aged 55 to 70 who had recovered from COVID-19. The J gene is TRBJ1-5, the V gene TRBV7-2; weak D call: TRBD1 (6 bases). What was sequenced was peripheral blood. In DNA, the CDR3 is TGTGCCAGCAGCTTAGGAACAGGGTCGGGGCAGCCCCAGCATTTT. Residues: CASSLGTGSGQPQHF.